One sample yielded the 7 T cell receptor beta chains listed below, sequenced in a study of spatial heterogeneity in lung cancer (dated by TCRdb to between 2019 and 2020). According to the study, the label for this sample's time point signals: blood at routine non-recurrence follow-up after resection. Receptor amplification or capture employed 5' RACE. Reads for this sample came from a NextSeq 500. The public reads were run again by TCRdb, first through fastp at Q25 and then through MiXCR, and only productive beta chains were kept. Identical CDR3 proteins give one entry, which carries the most common genes and DNA. The sample data list approximately 2,500 distinct CDR3 sequences, and roughly 55% of these were observed just once. The ten most abundant clones make up about 8.6% of the sample. Here the sequenced sample was PBMCs, taken at follow-up. The receptors stem from a female donor with early-stage non-small cell lung cancer.

Note on this clonotype: Little can be read into the size of this beta chain, an off-target read in a library designed for alpha chains. CDR3 DNA sequence: TGCAGTGCTGCTCGCGGGACCCCCCCTTACAATGAGCAGTTCTTC. It specifies CSAARGTPPYNEQFF. The V gene is TRBV20-1, the J gene TRBJ2-1, with D perhaps TRBD2 (6 bases). Germline lookup yields CDR1 DFQATT and CDR2 SNEGSKA (reference sequence). The CDR3 has 15 residues. Trimming removed 5 bases from V and 4 bases from J, with 18 bases in between.

A remark on this clonotype: Because this beta chain is a stray read in a library intended to capture alpha chains, its abundance should not be given much weight. The rearrangement links TRBV5-1 to TRBJ2-5; 7 bases map to TRBD2. The CDR3 consists of 14 residues. Trimming removed 4 bases from V and 2 bases from J; junction bases left unmatched: 5. Germline V lookup: CDR1 SGHRS, CDR2 YFSETQ. CDR3 bases: TGCGCCAGCAGCACCGGGAGGCCTCAAGAGACCCAGTACTTC. Its protein is CASSTGRPQETQYF.

As to this clonotype: This beta chain slipped into a library made for alpha chains as a stray read, so its size is not meaningful. The rearrangement joins TRBV3-1 to TRBJ2-7; D is unclear. The CDR3 is 18 residues long. Germline V lookup: CDR1 LGHDT, CDR2 YNNKEL (reference sequence). V gave up 5 bases and J gave up 3 bases, with 26 bases separating them. The CDR3: CASSDITNPANRHYEQYF. The CDR3 region has the DNA TGTGCCAGCAGCGACATCACGAACCCAGCTAACCGACACTACGAGCAGTACTTC.

On this clonotype: This beta chain is an unintended read in a library built for alpha chains; its size means little. This chain connects TRBV6-5 to TRBJ1-1, with D possibly being TRBD1 (5 bases). From germline, CDR1 is MNHEY and CDR2 SVGAGI. The CDR3 is 13 residues long. The V end was cut by 6 bases, the J end by 0 bases, with 8 bases between. CDR3 nucleotide sequence: TGTGCCAGCAGAGGGACGGTGAACACTGAAGCTTTCTTT. This codes for CASRGTVNTEAFF.

As regards this clonotype: The size of this beta chain means little, since it is a stray read in a library made for alpha chains. This chain joins TRBV20-1 and TRBJ2-3, with D possibly being TRBD2 (6 bases). Germline V CDR1 and CDR2: DFQATT, SNEGSKA (reference sequence). Trimming stripped 2 bases from V and 5 bases from J, with 17 bases between. CDR3 size: 15 residues. The DNA of the CDR3 is TGCAGTGCTAGATTGAGACGGGAGAGTGGAGATACGCAGTATTTT. This sequence encodes CSARLRRESGDTQYF.

Notes on this clonotype: This beta chain was picked up by a library intended for alpha chains and is off target, so its count carries little meaning. The gene calls are TRBV3-1 and TRBJ2-3; 8 bases agree with TRBD1. This CDR3 is 15 amino acids long. CDR1 and CDR2 (germline): LGHDT, YNNKEL (reference sequence). J lost 2 bases, V lost 4 bases, and 5 bases had no gene match. In DNA, the CDR3 is TGTGCCAGCAGCCCCGGGACAGGCTTCACAGATACGCAGTATTTT. Residues: CASSPGTGFTDTQYF.

Comments on this clonotype: This beta chain is a stray sequence in a library constructed for alpha chains; its clone size is not meaningful. The chain uses TRBV20-1 and TRBJ2-3; 7 bases fit TRBD2. The CDR3 consists of 16 residues. Germline lookup yields CDR1 DFQATT and CDR2 SNEGSKA (reference sequence). V was pared by 1 base and J by 2 bases, with 9 bases of the junction left unmatched. The chain's CDR3 is CSARGGASGPTDTQYF. The DNA of the CDR3 is TGCAGTGCTAGAGGTGGGGCTAGCGGCCCCACAGATACGCAGTATTTT.